These 17 T cell receptor beta chains were all obtained from the same sample, sequenced in a study of blood T cell repertoires in COVID-19. Repertoires were generated with immunoSEQ multiplex PCR, while TCRdb's copy carries only in-frame clones and drops some. The sample consists of a few hundred thousand clones, 75% to 90% of them appearing once. Material: peripheral blood. All receptors come from a man aged 18-30 years with active or convalescent COVID-19.

The chain links TRBV3-1 (or the pseudogene TRBV3-2) to TRBJ1-1; 9 nucleotides agree with TRBD1. The V segment lost 3 bases and the J segment 7 bases; nucleotides outside the gene matches: 3. Germline assignment: CDR1 LGHDT and CDR2 YNNKEL (reference sequence). CDR3 length: 13 residues. CDR3 amino acids: CASSQRQGVEAFF. The CDR3 DNA sequence: TGTGCCAGCAGCCAGCGACAGGGGGTTGAAGCTTTCTTT.

Details on this clone: This specimen includes other DNA sequences encoding the same CDR3. This chain links TRBV7-7 with TRBJ2-5; TRBD2 matches 16 bases. CDR3 length: 15 amino acids. CDR1 and CDR2 from the germline V gene are SSHAT and FNYEAQ (reference sequence). V lost 5 bases to trimming and J lost 5 bases; unmatched junction nucleotides: 2. CDR3 sequence (DNA): TGTGCCAGCAGCCCGGGACTAGCGGGAGGGGAGACCCAGTACTTC. Its translation: CASSPGLAGGETQYF.

The chain has TRBV19 and TRBJ2-1, with 7 positions matching TRBD1. The CDR3 covers 11 residues. Germline V gene sequence: CDR1 LNHDA, CDR2 SQIVND (reference sequence). Trimming cost V 9 bases and J 9 bases; bases outside gene matches: 5. The CDR3 region has the DNA TGTGCCAGCAGACAGGGCCTTGAGCAGTTCTTC. This translates into CASRQGLEQFF.

V gene TRBV24-1 combines with J gene TRBJ2-1; 9 nucleotides align to TRBD2. This CDR3 region has 14 residues. The J segment lost 8 bases and the V segment lost 8 bases, leaving 9 bases of the junction unmatched. The germline V gene has CDR1 KGHDR and CDR2 SFDVKD. CDR3 amino acids: CATMAGGPHDEQFF. The CDR3 DNA sequence: TGTGCCACCATGGCGGGAGGGCCTCATGATGAGCAGTTCTTC.

V is TRBV14 and J is TRBJ1-2, with 7 bases that match TRBD1. J was trimmed by 7 bases and V by 6 bases; bases with no gene match: 14. This CDR3 comprises 15 residues. Per the germline V gene, CDR1 is SGHDN and CDR2 is FVKESK. The CDR3 loop is CASSPPGGTRGGYTF. In DNA, the CDR3 is TGTGCCAGCAGTCCCCCAGGGGGGACCCGGGGTGGCTACACCTTC.

The chain couples TRBV6-5 to TRBJ1-5; unclear D gene. V gave up 5 bases and J gave up 0 bases, with 8 bases separating them. Germline values: CDR1 MNHEY, CDR2 SVGAGI. The CDR3 runs 14 residues. The CDR3 loop reads CASSREYSNQPQHF. CDR3 nucleotide sequence: TGTGCCAGCAGTCGGGAATATAGCAATCAGCCCCAGCATTTT.

This clone came up once. The chain uses TRBV3-1 (or the pseudogene TRBV3-2) and TRBJ2-7; tentatively, D is TRBD2 (5 bases). V shed 1 base and J shed 1 base, with 8 bases lying between them. This CDR3 has 14 amino acids. CDR1 is LGHDT and CDR2 is YNNKEL in the germline V gene (reference sequence). Here the CDR3 reads CASSQGGFSYEQYF. The CDR3 DNA reads TGTGCCAGCAGCCAAGGCGGGTTTTCCTACGAGCAGTACTTC.

This clone has just one count. The chain employs TRBV7-9 and TRBJ1-1; D remains unclear. CDR1 is SEHNR, CDR2 FQNEAQ, per germline (reference sequence). V lost 6 bases and J lost 3, with 8 bases in between. The CDR3 has 12 amino acids. The CDR3 nucleotides read TGTGCCAGCAGAGGGAGGGACACTGAAGCTTTCTTT. This encodes CASRGRDTEAFF.

The V gene is TRBV9, the J gene TRBJ1-2; TRBD1 matches at 9 bases. Germline V gene sequence: CDR1 SGDLS, CDR2 YYNGEE. This CDR3 has 16 residues. The junction had 10 bases not matched to a gene; V was cut back by 3 bases and J by 4 bases. The CDR3 spells CASSAPTGGAFYGYTF. In DNA form, the CDR3 reads TGTGCCAGCAGCGCACCTACAGGGGGCGCGTTCTATGGCTACACCTTC.

The V call is TRBV5-4, the J call TRBJ2-1, with D possibly matching TRBD1 (5 bases). The CDR3 spans 14 residues. In germline, CDR1 is SGHNT, CDR2 YYREEE (reference sequence). V was shortened by 0 bases and J by 7 bases, with 11 bases between the two germline ends. DNA for the CDR3: TGTGCCAGCAGCTTGGTTATGTCAGGGAATGAGCAGTTCTTC. It specifies CASSLVMSGNEQFF.

The chain uses TRBV13 and TRBJ1-2; D gene ambiguous. The CDR3 spans 14 residues. V was trimmed by 3 bases and J by 6 bases, leaving 14 bases between them. Germline CDR1 is PRHDT and CDR2 is FYEKMQ (reference sequence). CDR3 sequence (DNA): TGTGCCAGCAGCTTGCGAGGGCTGGGGAATGGCTACACCTTC. Protein sequence: CASSLRGLGNGYTF.

The chain joins TRBV11-2 to TRBJ2-7, with 10 bases fitting TRBD2. Losses at the gene ends were 6 bases for V and 2 bases for J; bases not matched to a gene: 7. Looked up from germline, CDR1 is SGHAT and CDR2 is FQNNGV. There are 15 residues in the CDR3. This CDR3 is CASRTIAGGPYEQYF. The CDR3 DNA reads TGTGCCAGCAGGACCATAGCGGGGGGACCCTACGAGCAGTACTTC.

The V and J genes are TRBV6-5 and TRBJ2-1; 9 bases map to TRBD1. Looked up from germline, CDR1 is MNHEY and CDR2 is SVGAGI. The CDR3 sequence is 15 residues long. The trim removed 4 bases at V and 4 bases at J, leaving 5 bases unmatched. As DNA, the CDR3 is TGTGCCAGCAGTTCCCGGGACAGGGTATACAATGAGCAGTTCTTC. This codes for CASSSRDRVYNEQFF.

This clone came up once. The chain uses TRBV2 and TRBJ2-7; maybe TRBD2 (5 bases). V lost 5 bases to trimming and J lost 3 bases, with 8 bases between them. Germline CDR1 is SNHLY and CDR2 is FYNNEI. This CDR3 contains 12 residues. The CDR3 region is CASSSDFYEQYF. The CDR3 DNA reads TGTGCCAGCAGTTCGGACTTCTACGAGCAGTACTTC.

This sequence joins TRBV4-3 and TRBJ1-6, with D perhaps TRBD1 (6 bases). Germline loops: CDR1 LGHNA, CDR2 YSLEER. With 0 bases removed from V and 8 bases from J, the gap between germline ends came to 11 bases. The CDR3 runs to 15 residues. The CDR3 nucleotides are TGCGCCAGCAGCCAAGACCGGGCAGGGGATTCACCCCTCCACTTT. It is translated as CASSQDRAGDSPLHF.

V is TRBV13 and J is TRBJ1-1; no clear D gene. Germline values: CDR1 PRHDT, CDR2 FYEKMQ (reference sequence). V was clipped by 5 bases and J by 8 bases, with 12 bases between them. The CDR3 has 12 amino acids. The CDR3 region is CASSAQQTEAFF. CDR3 nucleotides: TGTGCCAGCAGCGCACAACAGACAGAAGCTTTCTTT.

The chain couples TRBV28 to TRBJ2-7, with 8 bases lining up with TRBD2. V shed 3 bases, J shed 13 bases, and the junction held 8 bases outside the gene matches. The CDR3 contains 12 residues. Per germline, CDR1 MDHEN and CDR2 SYDVKM. The chain's CDR3 is CASSFGSLAGYF. The CDR3 bases are TGTGCCAGCAGTTTTGGAAGTCTAGCGGGTTACTTC.